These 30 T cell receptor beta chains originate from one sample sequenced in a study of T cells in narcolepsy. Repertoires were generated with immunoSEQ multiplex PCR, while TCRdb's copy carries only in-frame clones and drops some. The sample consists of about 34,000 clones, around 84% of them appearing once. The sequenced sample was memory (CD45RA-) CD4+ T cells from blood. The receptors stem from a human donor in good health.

The CDR3 DNA reads TGTGCCAGCAGTCAGGCTGGGCGGGATCAAGAGCAGTACTTC. Its protein is CASSQAGRDQEQYF. The chain recombines TRBV5-4 with TRBJ2-7; a possible D gene is TRBD2 (6 bases). The CDR3 sequence is 14 residues long. CDR1 and CDR2 from the germline V gene are SGHNT and YYREEE (reference sequence). Trimming stripped 5 bases from V and 7 bases from J, with 19 bases between.

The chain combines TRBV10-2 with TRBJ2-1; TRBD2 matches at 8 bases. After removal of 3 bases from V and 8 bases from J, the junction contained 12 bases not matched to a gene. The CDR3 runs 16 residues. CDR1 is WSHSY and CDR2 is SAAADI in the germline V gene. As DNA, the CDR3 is TGCGCCAGCAGTGACCGATTCGGGACGGGGGGGGATGAGCAGTTCTTC. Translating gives CASSDRFGTGGDEQFF.

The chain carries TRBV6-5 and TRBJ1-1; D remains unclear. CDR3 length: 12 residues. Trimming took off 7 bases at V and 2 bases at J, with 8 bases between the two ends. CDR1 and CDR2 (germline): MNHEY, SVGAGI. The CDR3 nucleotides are TGTGCCAGCAAAGCGGCCAACACTGAAGCTTTCTTT. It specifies CASKAANTEAFF.

The CDR3 spells CASSWQGFANYGYTF. Written as DNA, the CDR3 is TGTGCCAGCAGCTGGCAGGGATTTGCTAACTATGGCTACACCTTC. This chain uses TRBV5-8 with TRBJ1-2, with TRBD1 as a possible D gene (5 bases). V lost 3 bases and J 0 bases, leaving 12 bases between the germline ends. CDR3 size: 15 residues. Germline CDR1 is SGHTS and CDR2 is YDEGEE.

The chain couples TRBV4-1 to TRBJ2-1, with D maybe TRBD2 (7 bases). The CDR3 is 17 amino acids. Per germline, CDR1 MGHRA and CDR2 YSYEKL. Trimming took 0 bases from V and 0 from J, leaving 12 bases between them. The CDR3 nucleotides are TGCGCCAGCAGCCAAGACCAGCGGGGACACTCCTACAATGAGCAGTTCTTC. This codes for CASSQDQRGHSYNEQFF.

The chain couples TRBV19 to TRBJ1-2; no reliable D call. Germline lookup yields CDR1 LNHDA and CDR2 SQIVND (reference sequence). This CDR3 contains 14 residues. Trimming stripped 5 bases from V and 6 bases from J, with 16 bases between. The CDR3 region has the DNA TGTGCCAGTAGTCAACCCCCGGAGTCGAATGGCTACACCTTC. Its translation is CASSQPPESNGYTF.

The CDR3 region is CASSLGTPSSYEQYF. The CDR3 nucleotides are TGTGCCAGCAGCCTTGGGACTCCCTCCTCCTACGAGCAGTACTTC. The chain has TRBV9 and TRBJ2-7; tentatively, D is TRBD2 (6 bases). This CDR3 has 15 residues. Germline-derived CDR1 and CDR2 are SGDLS and YYNGEE. Trimming pared 4 bases from V and 0 bases from J, leaving 14 bases between.

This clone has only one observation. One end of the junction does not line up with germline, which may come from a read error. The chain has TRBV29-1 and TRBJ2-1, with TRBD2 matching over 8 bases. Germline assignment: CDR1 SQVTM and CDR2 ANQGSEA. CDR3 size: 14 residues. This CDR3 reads CSVEGGLDADEQFF. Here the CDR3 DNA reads TGCAGCGTGGAAGGGGGACTAGACGCGGATGAGCAGTTCTTC.

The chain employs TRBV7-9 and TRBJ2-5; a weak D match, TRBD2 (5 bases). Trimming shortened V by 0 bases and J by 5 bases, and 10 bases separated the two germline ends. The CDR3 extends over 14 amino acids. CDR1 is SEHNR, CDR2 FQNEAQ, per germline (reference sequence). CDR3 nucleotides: TGTGCCAGCAGCTTAGCTCCTAGCAGGGAGACCCAGTACTTC. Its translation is CASSLAPSRETQYF.

CDR3 nucleotide sequence: TGTGCCAGCAGCGCTGGGTACGAGCAGTACTTC. It translates to CASSAGYEQYF. J is TRBJ2-7 and V is TRBV5-4; D is undetermined. Germline CDR1 reads SGHNT; CDR2 reads YYREEE (reference sequence). This CDR3 has 11 amino acids. Trimming took off 4 bases at V and 4 bases at J, with 6 bases between the two ends.

In DNA form, the CDR3 reads TGTGCCAGTAGTATAGGGCCCGGACAGGACTATGGCTACACCTTC. This codes for CASSIGPGQDYGYTF. This chain joins TRBV19 and TRBJ1-2; 7 bases are shared with TRBD1. Trimming removed 1 base from V and 3 bases from J; junction bases left unmatched: 5. This CDR3 has 15 residues. CDR1 is LNHDA and CDR2 is SQIVND in the germline V gene (reference sequence).

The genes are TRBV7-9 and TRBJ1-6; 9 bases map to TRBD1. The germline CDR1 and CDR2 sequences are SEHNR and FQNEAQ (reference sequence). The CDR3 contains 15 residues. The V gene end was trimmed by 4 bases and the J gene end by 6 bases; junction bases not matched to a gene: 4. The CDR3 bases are TGTGCCAGCAGCTCGCGACAGGGGGGTAATTCACCCCTCCACTTT. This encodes CASSSRQGGNSPLHF.

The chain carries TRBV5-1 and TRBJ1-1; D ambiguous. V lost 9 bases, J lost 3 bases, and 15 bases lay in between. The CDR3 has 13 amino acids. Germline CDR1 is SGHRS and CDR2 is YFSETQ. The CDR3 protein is CATSPSGDTEAFF. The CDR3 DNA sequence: TGCGCCACCTCCCCATCCGGGGACACTGAAGCTTTCTTT.

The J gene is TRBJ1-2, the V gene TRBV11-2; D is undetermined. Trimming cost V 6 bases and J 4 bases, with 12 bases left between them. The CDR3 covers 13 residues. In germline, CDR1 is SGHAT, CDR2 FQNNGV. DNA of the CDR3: TGTGCCAGCAGTTCCACTAGGACCTATGGCTACACCTTC. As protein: CASSSTRTYGYTF. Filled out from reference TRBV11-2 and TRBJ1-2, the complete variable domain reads EAGVAQSPRYKIIEKRQSVAFWCNPISGHATLYWYQQILGQGPKLLIQFQNNGVVDDSQLPKDRFSAERLKGVDSTLKIQPAKLEDSAVYLCASSSTRTYGYTFGSGTRLTVV.

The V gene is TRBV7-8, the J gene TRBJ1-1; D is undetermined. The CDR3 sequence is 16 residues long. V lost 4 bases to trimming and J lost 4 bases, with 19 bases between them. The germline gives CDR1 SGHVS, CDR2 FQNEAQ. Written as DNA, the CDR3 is TGTGCCAGCAGCTCCTCGGGTCAAGGGATCGGCACTGAAGCTTTCTTT. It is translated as CASSSSGQGIGTEAFF.

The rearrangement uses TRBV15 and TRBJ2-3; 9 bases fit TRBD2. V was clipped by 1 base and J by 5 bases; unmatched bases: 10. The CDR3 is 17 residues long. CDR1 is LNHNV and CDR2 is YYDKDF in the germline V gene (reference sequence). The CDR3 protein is CATSRAGREGGLDTQYF. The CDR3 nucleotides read TGTGCCACCAGCAGAGCCGGGCGGGAGGGCGGGTTAGATACGCAGTATTTT.

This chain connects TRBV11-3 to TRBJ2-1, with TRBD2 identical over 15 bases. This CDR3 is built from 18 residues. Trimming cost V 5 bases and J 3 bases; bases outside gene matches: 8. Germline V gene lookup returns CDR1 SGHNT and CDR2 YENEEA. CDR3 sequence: CASSPGLAGGPGYNEQFF. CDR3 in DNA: TGTGCCAGCAGCCCTGGACTAGCGGGAGGGCCGGGCTACAATGAGCAGTTCTTC.

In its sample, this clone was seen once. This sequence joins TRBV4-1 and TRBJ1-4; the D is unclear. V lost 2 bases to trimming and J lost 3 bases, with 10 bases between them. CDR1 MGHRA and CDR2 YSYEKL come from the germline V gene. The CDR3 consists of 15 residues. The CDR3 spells CASSQLEGANEKLFF. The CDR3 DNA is TGCGCCAGCAGCCAATTGGAGGGTGCTAATGAAAAACTGTTTTTT.

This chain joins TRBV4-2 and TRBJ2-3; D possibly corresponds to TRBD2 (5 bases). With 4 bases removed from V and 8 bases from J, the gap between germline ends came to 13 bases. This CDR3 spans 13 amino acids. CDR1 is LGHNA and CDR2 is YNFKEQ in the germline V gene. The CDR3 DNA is TGTGCCAGCAGCCCGGCTCGGGAAGGTACGCAGTATTTT. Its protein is CASSPAREGTQYF.

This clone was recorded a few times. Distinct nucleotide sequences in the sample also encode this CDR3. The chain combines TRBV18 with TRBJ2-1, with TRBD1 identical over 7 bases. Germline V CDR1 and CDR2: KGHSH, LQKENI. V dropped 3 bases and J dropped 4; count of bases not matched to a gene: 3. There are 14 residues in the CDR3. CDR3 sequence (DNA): TGTGCCAGCTCACCCGGGACAGTTTACAATGAGCAGTTCTTC. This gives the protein CASSPGTVYNEQFF.

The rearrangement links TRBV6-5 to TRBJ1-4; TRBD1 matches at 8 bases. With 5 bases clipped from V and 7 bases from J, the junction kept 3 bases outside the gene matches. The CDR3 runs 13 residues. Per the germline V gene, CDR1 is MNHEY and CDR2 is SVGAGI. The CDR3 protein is CASSEDRGEKLFF. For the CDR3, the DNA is TGTGCCAGCAGTGAAGACAGGGGTGAAAAACTGTTTTTT.

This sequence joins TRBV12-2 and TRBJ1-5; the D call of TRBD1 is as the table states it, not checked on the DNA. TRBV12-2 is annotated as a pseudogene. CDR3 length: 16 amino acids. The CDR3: CASRPRSIGAGRPQHF. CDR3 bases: TGTGCAAGTCGCCCCCGAAGTATTGGGGCAGGCCGGCCCCAGCATTTT.

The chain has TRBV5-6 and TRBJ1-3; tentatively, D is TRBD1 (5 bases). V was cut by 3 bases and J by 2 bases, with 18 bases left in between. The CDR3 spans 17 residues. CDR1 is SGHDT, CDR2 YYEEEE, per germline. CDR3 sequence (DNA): TGTGCCAGCAGCTCGGGATTAAGACAGTTCACTGGAAACACCATATATTTT. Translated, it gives CASSSGLRQFTGNTIYF.

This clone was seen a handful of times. The CDR3: CASSEAVAASYEQYF. DNA of the CDR3: TGTGCCAGCAGTGAAGCGGTAGCTGCCTCCTACGAGCAGTACTTC. V is TRBV6-1 and J is TRBJ2-7; no clear D gene. Trimming cost V 0 bases and J 0 bases, with 9 bases left between them. Germline V lookup: CDR1 MNHNS, CDR2 SASEGT. The length of the CDR3 is 15 residues.

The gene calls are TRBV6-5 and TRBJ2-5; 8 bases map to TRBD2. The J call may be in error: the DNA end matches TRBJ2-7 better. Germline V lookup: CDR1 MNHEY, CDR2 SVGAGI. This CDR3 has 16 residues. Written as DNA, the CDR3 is TGTGCCAGCAGTTACTCGACACGGGGGGGCTCCTACGAGCAGTACTTC. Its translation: CASSYSTRGGSYEQYF.

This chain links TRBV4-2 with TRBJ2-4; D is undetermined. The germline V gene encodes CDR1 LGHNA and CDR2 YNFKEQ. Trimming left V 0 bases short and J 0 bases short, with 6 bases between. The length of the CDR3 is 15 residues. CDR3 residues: CASSQDILAKNIQYF. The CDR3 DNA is TGTGCCAGCAGCCAAGATATACTAGCCAAAAACATTCAGTACTTC.

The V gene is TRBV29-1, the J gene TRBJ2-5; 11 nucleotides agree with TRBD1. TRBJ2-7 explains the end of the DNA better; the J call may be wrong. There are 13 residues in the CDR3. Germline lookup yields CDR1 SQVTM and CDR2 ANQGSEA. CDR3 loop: CSVWDRGIHEQYF. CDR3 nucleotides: TGCAGCGTGTGGGACAGGGGGATCCACGAGCAGTACTTC.

CDR3 loop: CASSQDDAGLNTGELFF. The CDR3 DNA follows: TGTGCCAGCAGCCAAGATGATGCGGGCCTCAACACCGGGGAGCTGTTTTTT. V is TRBV4-2 and J is TRBJ2-2; TRBD2 is a possible D gene (5 bases). This CDR3 is 17 amino acids long. Trimming cost V 0 bases and J 2 bases, with 13 bases left between them. From germline, CDR1 is LGHNA and CDR2 YNFKEQ.

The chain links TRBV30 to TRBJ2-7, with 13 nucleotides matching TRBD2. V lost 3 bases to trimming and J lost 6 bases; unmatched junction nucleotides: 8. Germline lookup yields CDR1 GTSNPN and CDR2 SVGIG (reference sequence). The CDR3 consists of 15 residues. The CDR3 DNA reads TGTGCCTGGAGGCGCGGACTAGCGGGAGCGTCCGAGCAGTACTTC. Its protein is CAWRRGLAGASEQYF.

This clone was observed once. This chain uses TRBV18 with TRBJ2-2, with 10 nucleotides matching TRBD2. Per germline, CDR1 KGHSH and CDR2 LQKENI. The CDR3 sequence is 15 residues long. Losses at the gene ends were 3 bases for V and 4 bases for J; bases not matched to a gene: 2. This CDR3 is CASSPSSGSTGELFF. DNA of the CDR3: TGTGCCAGCTCACCGTCTAGCGGGAGCACCGGGGAGCTGTTTTTT.